These 16 T cell receptor beta chains came from one sample sequenced in a study of shared T cell receptors in the human thymus. TCRdb's copy holds only in-frame clones and misses some; the assay was immunoSEQ multiplex PCR. The repertoire consists of 540,000 or so clones, with about four fifths occurring once and the leading ten covering less than 0.015%. These sequences were also reported in another study, on human thymus T cells.

Input material: thymocytes. The origin of the receptors is a boy under three years old with a congenital heart defect.

The gene calls are TRBV15 and TRBJ2-7; possible D gene TRBD2, 5 bases. Trimming took off 0 bases at V and 3 bases at J, with 12 bases between the two ends. The CDR3 has 15 amino acids. The germline V gene has CDR1 LNHNV and CDR2 YYDKDF (reference sequence). CDR3 nucleotide sequence: TGTGCCACCAGCAGAGAGTCAGGACTCAACTACGAGCAGTACTTC. Amino acids: CATSRESGLNYEQYF.

V and J are TRBV6-4 and TRBJ2-1, with D tentatively TRBD2 (5 bases). Trimming stripped 4 bases from V and 6 bases from J, with 16 bases between. Germline lookup yields CDR1 MRHNA and CDR2 SNTAGT. The length of the CDR3 is 15 residues. The CDR3 bases are TGTGCCAGCAGTGGGACTCAAGCGCTACTCAATGAGCAGTTCTTC. Translating it yields CASSGTQALLNEQFF.

The rearrangement joins TRBV7-6 to TRBJ2-7, with D possibly being TRBD1 (5 bases). Germline CDR1 SGHVS, CDR2 FNYEAQ. V lost 1 base, J lost 5 bases, and 6 bases lay in between. This CDR3 region has 12 residues. CDR3: CASSLVGHEQYF. CDR3 DNA sequence: TGTGCCAGCAGCTTAGTGGGGCACGAGCAGTACTTC.

Only one count was recorded for this clone. This chain joins TRBV10-2 and TRBJ2-7; 8 bases agree with TRBD1. CDR3 size: 15 residues. With 8 bases clipped from V and 1 base from J, the junction kept 10 bases outside the gene matches. Germline V gene sequence: CDR1 WSHSY, CDR2 SAAADI. DNA for the CDR3: TGCGCCAGCGGGGGAAGGACAGGGCGATCCTACGAGCAGTACTTC. Translating it yields CASGGRTGRSYEQYF.

This CDR3 reads CASTQGEQGSRVTEAFF. For the CDR3, the DNA is TGTGCCAGCACCCAGGGCGAACAGGGGAGCAGAGTCACTGAAGCTTTCTTT. V is TRBV2 and J is TRBJ1-1; 7 bases are shared with TRBD1. Germline loops: CDR1 SNHLY, CDR2 FYNNEI. This CDR3 contains 17 residues. The V gene end was trimmed by 7 bases and the J gene end by 4 bases; junction bases not matched to a gene: 18.

This clone has just a few counts. The CDR3 loop is CASPFSGANVLTF. CDR3 nucleotides: TGTGCCAGTCCCTTCTCTGGGGCCAACGTCCTGACTTTC. The J gene is TRBJ2-6, the V gene TRBV9; D remains unclear. Trimming took 8 bases from V and 0 from J, leaving 6 bases between them. The germline CDR1 and CDR2 sequences are SGDLS and YYNGEE. The length of the CDR3 is 13 residues.

The rearrangement links TRBV7-2 to TRBJ2-7; TRBD1 is a possible D gene (5 bases). The CDR3 is 15 amino acids. V was shortened by 3 bases and J by 2 bases, with 14 bases between the two germline ends. Germline V gene data show CDR1 as SGHTA and CDR2 as FQGNSA. The CDR3 loop reads CASSFFRTGPYEQYF. CDR3 nucleotide sequence: TGTGCCAGCAGCTTCTTTCGAACAGGCCCCTACGAGCAGTACTTC. Supplemented by reference TRBV7-2 and TRBJ2-7, the full variable domain reads GAGVSQSPSNKVTEKGKDVELRCDPISGHTALYWYRQSLGQGLEFLIYFQGNSAPDKSGLPSDRFSAERTGGSVSTLTIQRTQQEDSAVYLCASSFFRTGPYEQYFGPGTRLTVT.

This chain connects TRBV15 to TRBJ1-5; weak D call: TRBD1 (5 bases). Germline CDR1 is LNHNV and CDR2 is YYDKDF (reference sequence). The CDR3 covers 17 residues. The V end was cut by 5 bases, the J end by 2 bases, with 19 bases between. The CDR3 coding sequence is TGTGCCACCAGCGGGGGGGTTGAGGTCGGGGGCAATCAGCCCCAGCATTTT. It specifies CATSGGVEVGGNQPQHF.

The chain links TRBV6-5 to TRBJ2-1; D uncertain. The CDR3 has 16 residues. Germline values: CDR1 MNHEY, CDR2 SVGAGI. V lost 1 base to trimming and J lost 4 bases, with 14 bases between them. The CDR3 reads CASSYLPLQVYNEQFF. The CDR3 DNA follows: TGTGCCAGCAGTTACTTGCCTCTCCAGGTTTACAATGAGCAGTTCTTC.

J is TRBJ2-3 and V is TRBV4-1, with 11 positions matching TRBD2. The germline gives CDR1 MGHRA, CDR2 YSYEKL. This CDR3 is 16 amino acids long. The trim removed 4 bases at V and 3 bases at J, leaving 6 bases unmatched. CDR3 region: CASSLSGTSGTDTQYF. In DNA, the CDR3 is TGCGCCAGCAGCCTCAGCGGGACTAGCGGTACAGATACGCAGTATTTT.

The rearrangement links TRBV29-1 to TRBJ2-7; 8 nucleotides match TRBD1. Per germline, CDR1 SQVTM and CDR2 ANQGSEA. Unmatched junction bases numbered 5, after V lost 5 bases and J lost 2 bases. The CDR3 contains 13 residues. CDR3 bases: TGCAGCGTTCCGGGACAGGCCACCTACGAGCAGTACTTC. Amino acids: CSVPGQATYEQYF.

The V gene is TRBV4-3, the J gene TRBJ2-7; tentative D call: TRBD1 (6 bases). The CDR3 runs to 19 residues. Trimming left V 3 bases short and J 4 bases short, with 28 bases between. Germline V CDR1 and CDR2: LGHNA, YSLEER. Here the CDR3 reads CASSQDIQGPLRHLYEQYF. The CDR3 DNA follows: TGCGCCAGCAGCCAGGATATACAGGGCCCCCTCCGCCACCTATACGAGCAGTACTTC.

In its sample, this clone was seen a few times. The gene calls are TRBV18 and TRBJ2-7, with D maybe TRBD1 (6 bases). V lost 4 bases and J lost 5, with 12 bases in between. Germline V gene sequence: CDR1 KGHSH, CDR2 LQKENI. This CDR3 is 13 amino acids long. CDR3 DNA sequence: TGTGCCAGCTCACACAGGGTCCCCCACGAGCAGTACTTC. Translation: CASSHRVPHEQYF. The whole variable domain, filled in from reference TRBV18 and TRBJ2-7, reads NAGVMQNPRHLVRRRGQEARLRCSPMKGHSHVYWYRQLPEEGLKFMVYLQKENIIDESGMPKERFSAEFPKEGPSILRIQQVVRGDSAAYFCASSHRVPHEQYFGPGTRLTVT.

The rearrangement uses TRBV4-1 and TRBJ2-2, with 13 bases identical to TRBD2. The CDR3 covers 20 residues. The germline gives CDR1 MGHRA, CDR2 YSYEKL. Trimming at V came to 0 bases and at J to 2 bases, leaving 9 bases not matched to a gene. The CDR3: CASSQEWPLAGGPNTGELFF. The DNA for the CDR3 is TGCGCCAGCAGCCAAGAATGGCCACTAGCGGGAGGGCCCAACACCGGGGAGCTGTTTTTT.

This clone appeared a single time. The chain couples TRBV5-6 to TRBJ2-1; 11 positions match TRBD2. Germline values: CDR1 SGHDT, CDR2 YYEEEE. The CDR3 covers 16 residues. V trimming: 2 bases; J trimming: 8 bases; junction bases outside the gene matches: 9. CDR3 protein: CASSLLRLAGMDEQFF. CDR3 DNA: TGTGCCAGCAGCTTACTACGACTAGCGGGAATGGATGAGCAGTTCTTC.

This chain uses TRBV19 with TRBJ1-1; weak D call: TRBD1 (5 bases). The CDR3 is 14 residues long. The germline V gene has CDR1 LNHDA and CDR2 SQIVND (reference sequence). Trimming removed 4 bases at V and 5 bases at J, with 14 bases between. CDR3 region: CASSTRGGRTEAFF. The CDR3, as DNA: TGTGCCAGTAGTACCCGCGGGGGGAGGACTGAAGCTTTCTTT.